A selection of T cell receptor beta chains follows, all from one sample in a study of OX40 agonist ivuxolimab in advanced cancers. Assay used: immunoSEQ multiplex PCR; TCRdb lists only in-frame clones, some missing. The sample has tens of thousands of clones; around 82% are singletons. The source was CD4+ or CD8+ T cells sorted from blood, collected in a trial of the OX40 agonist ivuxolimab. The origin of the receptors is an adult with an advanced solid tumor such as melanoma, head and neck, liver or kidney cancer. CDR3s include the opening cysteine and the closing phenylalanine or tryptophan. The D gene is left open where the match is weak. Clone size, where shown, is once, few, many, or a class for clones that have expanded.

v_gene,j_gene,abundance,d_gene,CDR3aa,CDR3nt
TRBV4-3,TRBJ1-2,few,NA,CASSQDNLPGVYGYTF,TGCGCCAGCAGCCAAGATAATTTACCGGGGGTCTATGGCTACACCTTC
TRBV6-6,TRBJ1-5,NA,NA,CASSPRTSLSQPQHF,TGTGCCAGCAGTCCCAGGACGTCACTGAGTCAGCCCCAGCATTTT
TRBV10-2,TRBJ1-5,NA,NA,CASSEAYQPQHF,TGCGCCAGCAGTGAGGCGTATCAGCCCCAGCATTTT
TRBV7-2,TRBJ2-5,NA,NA,CASSYLGGAGETQYF,TGTGCCAGCAGCTACCTCGGGGGCGCGGGGGAGACCCAGTACTTC
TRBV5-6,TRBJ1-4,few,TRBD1,CASSGTGEVNEKLFF,TGTGCCAGCAGCGGTACAGGGGAGGTTAATGAAAAACTGTTTTTT
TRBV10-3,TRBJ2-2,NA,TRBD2,CAISVLAETGELFF,TGTGCCATCAGTGTACTAGCGGAGACCGGGGAGCTGTTTTTT
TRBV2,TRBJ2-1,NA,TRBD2,CASSEGLAGGGQFF,TGTGCCAGCAGTGAGGGACTAGCGGGAGGGGGGCAGTTCTTC
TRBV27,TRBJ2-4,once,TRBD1,CASSPRSGGVKNIQYF,TGTGCCAGCAGTCCCCGCTCAGGGGGCGTCAAAAACATTCAGTACTTC
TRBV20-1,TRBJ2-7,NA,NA,CSARDSYEQYF,TGCAGTGCTAGAGATTCCTACGAGCAGTACTTC
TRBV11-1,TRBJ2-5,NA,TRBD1,CASSYRGVAETQYF,TGTGCCAGCAGCTACAGGGGTGTGGCAGAGACCCAGTACTTC
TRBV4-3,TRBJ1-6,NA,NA,CASSQDPGRSSYNSPLHF,TGCGCCAGCAGCCAAGATCCCGGAAGGAGCTCCTATAATTCACCCCTCCACTTT
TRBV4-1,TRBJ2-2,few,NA,CASSPGPTGKNTGELFF,TGCGCCAGCAGCCCAGGACCGACAGGCAAGAACACCGGGGAGCTGTTTTTT
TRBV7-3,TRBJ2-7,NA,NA,CASSFGLAYEQYF,TGTGCCAGCAGCTTCGGACTCGCTTACGAGCAGTACTTC
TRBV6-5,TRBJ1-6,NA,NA,CASSQTGRNSPLHF,TGTGCCAGCAGTCAAACAGGGAGGAATTCACCCCTCCACTTT
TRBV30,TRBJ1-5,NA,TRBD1,CAWSRQGNQPQHF,TGTGCCTGGAGCCGACAGGGGAATCAGCCCCAGCATTTT
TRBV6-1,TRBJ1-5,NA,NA,CASNPGRSINQPQHF,TGTGCCAGCAATCCAGGGCGATCCATCAATCAGCCCCAGCATTTT
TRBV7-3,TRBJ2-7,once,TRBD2,CASSPGGGLTYEQYF,TGTGCCAGCAGCCCGGGCGGGGGACTAACCTACGAGCAGTACTTC
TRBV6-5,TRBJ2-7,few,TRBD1,CASSFRTGATMEQYF,TGTGCCAGCAGTTTCCGGACAGGAGCGACTATGGAGCAGTACTTC
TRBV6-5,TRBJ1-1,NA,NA,CASGFRRQQNTEAFF,TGTGCCAGCGGCTTTAGAAGACAGCAGAACACTGAAGCTTTCTTT